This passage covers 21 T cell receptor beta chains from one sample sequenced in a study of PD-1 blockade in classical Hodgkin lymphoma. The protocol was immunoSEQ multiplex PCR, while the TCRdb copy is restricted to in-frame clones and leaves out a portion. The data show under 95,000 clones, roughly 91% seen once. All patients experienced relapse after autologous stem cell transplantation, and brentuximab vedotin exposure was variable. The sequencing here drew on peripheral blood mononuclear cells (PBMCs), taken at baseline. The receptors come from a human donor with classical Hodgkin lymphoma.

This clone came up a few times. As DNA, the CDR3 is TGTGCCAGCAGTTTATCGAGTGGAGGAACTGCCGGGGAGCTGTTTTTT. Protein sequence: CASSLSSGGTAGELFF. The chain carries TRBV27 and TRBJ2-2, with D perhaps matching TRBD2 (5 bases). CDR3 length equals 16 residues. The germline V gene has CDR1 MNHEY and CDR2 SMNVEV (reference sequence). The V end lost 0 bases, the J end lost 6 bases, and 14 bases lay between the germline ends.

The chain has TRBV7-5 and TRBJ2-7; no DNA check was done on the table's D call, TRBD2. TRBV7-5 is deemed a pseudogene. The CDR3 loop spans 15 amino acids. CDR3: CASSLVGLEAVEQYF. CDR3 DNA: TGTGCCAGCAGCTTAGTAGGACTAGAAGCGGTCGAGCAGTACTTC.

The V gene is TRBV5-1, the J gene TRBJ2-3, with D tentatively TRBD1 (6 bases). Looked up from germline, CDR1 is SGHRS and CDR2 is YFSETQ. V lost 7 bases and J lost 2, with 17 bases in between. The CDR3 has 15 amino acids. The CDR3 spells CASSPQGFLTDTQYF. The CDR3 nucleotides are TGCGCCAGCTCACCACAGGGTTTCCTCACAGATACGCAGTATTTT.

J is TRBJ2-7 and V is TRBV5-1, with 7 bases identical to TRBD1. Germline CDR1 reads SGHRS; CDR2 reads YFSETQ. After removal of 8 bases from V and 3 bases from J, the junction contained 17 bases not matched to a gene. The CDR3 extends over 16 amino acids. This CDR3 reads CARTRPTGDYCYEQYF. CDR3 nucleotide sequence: TGCGCCAGGACAAGACCCACAGGGGATTATTGCTACGAGCAGTACTTC. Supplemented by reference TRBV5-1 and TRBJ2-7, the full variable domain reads KAGVTQTPRYLIKTRGQQVTLSCSPISGHRSVSWYQQTPGQGLQFLFEYFSETQRNKGNFPGRFSGRQFSNSRSEMNVSTLELGDSALYLCARTRPTGDYCYEQYFGPGTRLTVT.

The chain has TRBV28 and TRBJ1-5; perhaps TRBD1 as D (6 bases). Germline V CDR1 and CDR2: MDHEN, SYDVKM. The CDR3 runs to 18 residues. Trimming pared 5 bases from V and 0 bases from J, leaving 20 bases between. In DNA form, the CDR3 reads TGTGCCAGCAGTCCTCCACCCTACAGGGAGGGTAGCAATCAGCCCCAGCATTTT. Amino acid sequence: CASSPPPYREGSNQPQHF.

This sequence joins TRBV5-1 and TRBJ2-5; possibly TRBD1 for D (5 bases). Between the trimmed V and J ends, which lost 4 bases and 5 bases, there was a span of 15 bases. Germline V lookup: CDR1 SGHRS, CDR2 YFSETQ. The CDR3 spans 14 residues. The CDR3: CASSPMQGSETQYF. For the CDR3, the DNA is TGCGCCAGCAGCCCAATGCAGGGTTCGGAGACCCAGTACTTC.

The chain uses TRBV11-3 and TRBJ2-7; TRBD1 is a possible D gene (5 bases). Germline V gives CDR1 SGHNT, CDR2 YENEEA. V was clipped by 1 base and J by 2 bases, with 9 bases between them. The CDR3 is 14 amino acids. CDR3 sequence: CASSLGQIAYEQYF. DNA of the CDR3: TGTGCCAGCAGCTTAGGACAGATAGCCTACGAGCAGTACTTC.

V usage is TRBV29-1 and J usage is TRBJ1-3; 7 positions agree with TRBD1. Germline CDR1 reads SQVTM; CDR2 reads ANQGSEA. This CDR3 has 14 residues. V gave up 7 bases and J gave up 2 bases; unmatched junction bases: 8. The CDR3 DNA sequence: TGCAGCGCTGGGGGCCAGGGGGCTGGAAACACCATATATTTT. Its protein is CSAGGQGAGNTIYF. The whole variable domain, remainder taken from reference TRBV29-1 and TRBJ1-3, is SAVISQKPSRDICQRGTSLTIQCQVDSQVTMMFWYRQQPGQSLTLIATANQGSEATYESGFVIDKFPISRPNLTFSTLTVSNMSPEDSSIYLCSAGGQGAGNTIYFGEGSWLTVV.

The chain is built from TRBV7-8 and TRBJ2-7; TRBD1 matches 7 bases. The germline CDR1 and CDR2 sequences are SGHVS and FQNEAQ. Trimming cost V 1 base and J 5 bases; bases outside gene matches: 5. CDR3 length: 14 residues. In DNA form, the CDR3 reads TGTGCCAGCAGCTTAGAGACAGGGTTCGACGAGCAGTACTTC. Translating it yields CASSLETGFDEQYF.

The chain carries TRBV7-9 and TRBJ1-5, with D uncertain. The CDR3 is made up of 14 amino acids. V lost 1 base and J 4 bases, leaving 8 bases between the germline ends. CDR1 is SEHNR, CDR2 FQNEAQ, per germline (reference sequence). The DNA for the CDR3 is TGTGCCAGCAGCTTAGGGACGCGGAATCAGCCCCAGCATTTT. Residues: CASSLGTRNQPQHF. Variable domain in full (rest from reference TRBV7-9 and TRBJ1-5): DTGVSQNPRHKITKRGQNVTFRCDPISEHNRLYWYRQTLGQGPEFLTYFQNEAQLEKSRLLSDRFSAERPKGSFSTLEIQRTEQGDSAMYLCASSLGTRNQPQHFGDGTRLSIL.

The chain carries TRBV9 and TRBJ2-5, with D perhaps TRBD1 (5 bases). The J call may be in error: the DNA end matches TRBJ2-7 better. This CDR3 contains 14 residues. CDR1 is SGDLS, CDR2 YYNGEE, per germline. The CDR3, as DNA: TGTGCCAGCAGCGTAGAGGGGTACTCCTACGAGCAGTACTTC. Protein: CASSVEGYSYEQYF.

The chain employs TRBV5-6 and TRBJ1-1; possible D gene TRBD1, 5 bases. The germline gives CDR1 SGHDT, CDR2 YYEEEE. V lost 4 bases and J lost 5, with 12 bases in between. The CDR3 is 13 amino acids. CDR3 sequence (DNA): TGTGCCAGCAGCCCCTTGGGGGAGACTGAAGCTTTCTTT. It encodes CASSPLGETEAFF.

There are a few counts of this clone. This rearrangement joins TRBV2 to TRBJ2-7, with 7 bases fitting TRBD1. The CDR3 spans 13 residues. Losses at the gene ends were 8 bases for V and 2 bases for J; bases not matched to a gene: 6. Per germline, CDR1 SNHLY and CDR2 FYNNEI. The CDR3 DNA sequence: TGTGCCAGCGGTATCCAGGGGGCCTACGAGCAGTACTTC. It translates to CASGIQGAYEQYF.

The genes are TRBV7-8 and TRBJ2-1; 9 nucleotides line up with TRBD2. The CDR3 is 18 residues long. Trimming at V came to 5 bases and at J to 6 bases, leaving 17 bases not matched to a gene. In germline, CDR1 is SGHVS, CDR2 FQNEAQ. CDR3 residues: CASSHLSTGGRDLNEQFF. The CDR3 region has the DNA TGTGCCAGCAGCCATCTATCAACAGGCGGGAGGGATCTCAATGAGCAGTTCTTC. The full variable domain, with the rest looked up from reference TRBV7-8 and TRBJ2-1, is GAGVSQSPRYKVAKRGQDVALRCDPISGHVSLFWYQQALGQGPEFLTYFQNEAQLDKSGLPSDRFFAERPEGSVSTLKIQRTQQEDSAVYLCASSHLSTGGRDLNEQFFGPGTRLTVL.

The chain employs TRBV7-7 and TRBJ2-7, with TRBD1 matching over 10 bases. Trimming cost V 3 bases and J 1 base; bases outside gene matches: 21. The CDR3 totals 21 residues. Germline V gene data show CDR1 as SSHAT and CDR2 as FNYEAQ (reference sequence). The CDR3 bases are TGTGCCAGCAGCTTGACCCTTTCGACAGGGGGCGAAATTGTTTTTTCCTACGAGCAGTACTTC. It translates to CASSLTLSTGGEIVFSYEQYF.

CDR3 sequence reads: CASSVSDEQFF. Written as DNA, the CDR3 is TGTGCCAGCAGTGTTTCCGATGAGCAGTTCTTC. The chain is built from TRBV14 and TRBJ2-1; D is undetermined. In germline, CDR1 is SGHDN, CDR2 FVKESK. V was clipped by 6 bases and J by 8 bases, with 8 bases between them. There are 11 residues in the CDR3.

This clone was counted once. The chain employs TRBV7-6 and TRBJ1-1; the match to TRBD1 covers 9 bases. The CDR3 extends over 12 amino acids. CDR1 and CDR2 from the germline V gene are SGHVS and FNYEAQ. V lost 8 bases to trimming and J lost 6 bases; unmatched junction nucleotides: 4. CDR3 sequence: CASRGQGAEAFF. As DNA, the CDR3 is TGTGCCAGCCGGGGACAGGGCGCTGAAGCTTTCTTT.

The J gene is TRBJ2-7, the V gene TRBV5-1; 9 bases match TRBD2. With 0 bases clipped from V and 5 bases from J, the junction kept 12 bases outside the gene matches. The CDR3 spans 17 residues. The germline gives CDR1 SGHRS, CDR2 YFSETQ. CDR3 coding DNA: TGCGCCAGCAGCTTGGCGCTAGCGGGACCACTTTTTAACGAGCAGTACTTC. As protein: CASSLALAGPLFNEQYF.

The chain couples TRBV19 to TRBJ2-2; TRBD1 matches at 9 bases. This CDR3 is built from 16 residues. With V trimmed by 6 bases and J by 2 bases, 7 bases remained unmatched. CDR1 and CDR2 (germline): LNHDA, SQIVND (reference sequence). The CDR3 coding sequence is TGTGCCAGTAGAAAAACAGGGGGCGTTAACACCGGGGAGCTGTTTTTT. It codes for CASRKTGGVNTGELFF.

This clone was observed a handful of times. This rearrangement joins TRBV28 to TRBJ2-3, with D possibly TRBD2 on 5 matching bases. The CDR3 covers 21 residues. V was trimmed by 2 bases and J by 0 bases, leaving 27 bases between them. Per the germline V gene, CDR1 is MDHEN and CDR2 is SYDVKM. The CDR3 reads CASSLDPTDWVHTGSTDTQYF. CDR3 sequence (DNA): TGTGCCAGCAGTTTAGATCCCACGGACTGGGTACACACCGGTAGCACAGATACGCAGTATTTT.

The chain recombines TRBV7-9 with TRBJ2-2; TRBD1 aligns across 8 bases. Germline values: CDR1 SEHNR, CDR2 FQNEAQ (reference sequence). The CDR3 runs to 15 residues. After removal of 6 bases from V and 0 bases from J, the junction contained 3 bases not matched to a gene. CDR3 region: CASRVQGANTGELFF. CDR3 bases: TGTGCCAGCAGAGTACAGGGGGCGAACACCGGGGAGCTGTTTTTT.